This section outlines one TCR beta chain sequence together with its context. This record belongs to a study of blood T cell repertoires in COVID-19. Turning to the study itself: Spain, Italy and the United States supplied samples that represented acute and convalescent COVID-19. The analysed material was cDNA or gDNA that came from T cells, B-cell-depleted T cells, or PBMCs.

V was cut by 3 bases and J by 2 bases, with 7 bases left in between. The CDR3 consists of 13 residues. Germline CDR1 MRHNA, CDR2 SNTAGT. Data came from immunoSEQ multiplex PCR; TCRdb stores just in-frame clones and leaves some out. This table has about 120,000 clones, more than 80% appearing once. The rearrangement uses TRBV6-4 and TRBJ1-2, with D unclear. The TCR sequence derives from a man between 40 and 49 years old with acute or convalescent COVID-19. The sample was peripheral blood. This chain's CDR3 is CASSEGVNYGYTF. CDR3 DNA sequence: TGTGCCAGCAGTGAAGGAGTAAACTATGGCTACACCTTC.